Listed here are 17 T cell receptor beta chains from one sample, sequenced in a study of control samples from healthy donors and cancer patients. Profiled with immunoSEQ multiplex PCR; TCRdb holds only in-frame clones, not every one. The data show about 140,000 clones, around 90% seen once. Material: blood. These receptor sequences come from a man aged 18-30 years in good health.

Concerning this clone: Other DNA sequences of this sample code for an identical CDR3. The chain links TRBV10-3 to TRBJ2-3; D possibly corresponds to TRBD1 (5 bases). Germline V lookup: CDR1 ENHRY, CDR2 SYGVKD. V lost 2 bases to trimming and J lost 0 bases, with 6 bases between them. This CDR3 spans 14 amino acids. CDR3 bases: TGTGCCATCAGTGAGGACAGAAGCACAGATACGCAGTATTTT. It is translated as CAISEDRSTDTQYF.

The CDR3 spells CAGGRVTTNEKLFF. Written as DNA, the CDR3 is TGCGCCGGGGGAAGGGTCACAACTAATGAAAAACTGTTTTTT. The V gene is TRBV10-2, the J gene TRBJ1-4; tentative D call: TRBD1 (5 bases). Germline CDR1 is WSHSY and CDR2 is SAAADI. The V end lost 11 bases, the J end lost 0 bases, and 13 bases lay between the germline ends. The CDR3 is 14 amino acids.

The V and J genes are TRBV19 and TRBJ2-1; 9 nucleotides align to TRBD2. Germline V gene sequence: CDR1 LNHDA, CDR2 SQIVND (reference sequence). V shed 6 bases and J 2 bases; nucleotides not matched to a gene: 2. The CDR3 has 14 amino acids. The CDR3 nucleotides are TGTGCCAGTAGCCAGCGGGGGGCCTACAATGAGCAGTTCTTC. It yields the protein CASSQRGAYNEQFF.

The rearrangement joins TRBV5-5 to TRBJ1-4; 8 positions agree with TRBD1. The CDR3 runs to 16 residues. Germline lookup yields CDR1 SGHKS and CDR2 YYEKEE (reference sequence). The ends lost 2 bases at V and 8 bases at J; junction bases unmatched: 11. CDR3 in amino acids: CASSFPTGVVPEKLFF. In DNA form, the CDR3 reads TGTGCCAGCAGCTTCCCGACAGGGGTGGTCCCCGAAAAACTGTTTTTT.

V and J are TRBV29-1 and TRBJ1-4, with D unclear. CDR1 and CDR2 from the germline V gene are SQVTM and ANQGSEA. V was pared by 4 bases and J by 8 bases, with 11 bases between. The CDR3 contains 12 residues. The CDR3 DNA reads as TGCAGCGTTGCGGCATCAGAAGAAAAACTGTTTTTT. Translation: CSVAASEEKLFF.

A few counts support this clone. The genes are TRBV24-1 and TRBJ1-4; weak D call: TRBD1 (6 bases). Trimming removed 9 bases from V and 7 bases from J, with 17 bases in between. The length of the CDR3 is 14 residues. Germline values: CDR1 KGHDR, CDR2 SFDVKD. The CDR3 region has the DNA TGTGCCACCCCCAGGGCAGGGGCAGGTGAAAAACTGTTTTTT. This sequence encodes CATPRAGAGEKLFF.

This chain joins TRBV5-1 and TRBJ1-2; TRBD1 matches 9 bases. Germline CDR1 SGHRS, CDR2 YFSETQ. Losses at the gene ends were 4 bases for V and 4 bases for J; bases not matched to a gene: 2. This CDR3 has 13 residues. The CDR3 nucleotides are TGCGCCAGCAGCCCGGACAGGGGCTATGGCTACACCTTC. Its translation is CASSPDRGYGYTF. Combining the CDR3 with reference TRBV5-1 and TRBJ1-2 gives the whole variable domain KAGVTQTPRYLIKTRGQQVTLSCSPISGHRSVSWYQQTPGQGLQFLFEYFSETQRNKGNFPGRFSGRQFSNSRSEMNVSTLELGDSALYLCASSPDRGYGYTFGSGTRLTVV.

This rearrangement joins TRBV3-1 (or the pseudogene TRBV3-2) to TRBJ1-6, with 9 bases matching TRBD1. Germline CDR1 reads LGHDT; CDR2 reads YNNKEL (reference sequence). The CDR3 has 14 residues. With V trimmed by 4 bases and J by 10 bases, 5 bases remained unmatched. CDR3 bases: TGTGCCAGCAGCCGGGGGACAGGGAGGTCACCCCTCCACTTT. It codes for CASSRGTGRSPLHF.

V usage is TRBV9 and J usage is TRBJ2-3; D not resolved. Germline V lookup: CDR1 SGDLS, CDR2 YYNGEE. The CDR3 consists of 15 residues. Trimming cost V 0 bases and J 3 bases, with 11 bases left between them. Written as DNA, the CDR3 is TGTGCCAGCAGCGTAGGCCCCACCGAGACAGATACGCAGTATTTT. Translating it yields CASSVGPTETDTQYF.

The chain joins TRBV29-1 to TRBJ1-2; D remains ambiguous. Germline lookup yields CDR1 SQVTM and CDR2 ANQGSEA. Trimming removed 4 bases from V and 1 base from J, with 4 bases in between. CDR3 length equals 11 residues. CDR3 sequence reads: CSVVCNYGYTF. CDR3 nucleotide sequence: TGCAGCGTTGTTTGTAACTATGGCTACACCTTC.

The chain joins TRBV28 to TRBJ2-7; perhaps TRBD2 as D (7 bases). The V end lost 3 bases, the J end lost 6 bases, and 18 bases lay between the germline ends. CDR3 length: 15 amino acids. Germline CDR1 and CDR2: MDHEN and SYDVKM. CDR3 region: CASSFLGGGGSEQYF. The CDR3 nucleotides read TGTGCCAGCAGTTTTTTAGGGGGAGGCGGGAGCGAGCAGTACTTC.

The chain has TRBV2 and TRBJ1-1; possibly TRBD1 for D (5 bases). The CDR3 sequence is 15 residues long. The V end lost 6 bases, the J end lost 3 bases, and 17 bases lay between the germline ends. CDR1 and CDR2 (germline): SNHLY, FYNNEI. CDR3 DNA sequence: TGTGCCAGCAGACCCGGGAGTGGGGACTACACTGAAGCTTTCTTT. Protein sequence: CASRPGSGDYTEAFF.

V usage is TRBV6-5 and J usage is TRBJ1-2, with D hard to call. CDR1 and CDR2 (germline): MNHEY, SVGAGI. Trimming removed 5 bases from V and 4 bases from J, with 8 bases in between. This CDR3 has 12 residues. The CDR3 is CASSPSSYGYTF. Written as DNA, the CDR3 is TGTGCCAGCAGTCCCTCCTCCTATGGCTACACCTTC.

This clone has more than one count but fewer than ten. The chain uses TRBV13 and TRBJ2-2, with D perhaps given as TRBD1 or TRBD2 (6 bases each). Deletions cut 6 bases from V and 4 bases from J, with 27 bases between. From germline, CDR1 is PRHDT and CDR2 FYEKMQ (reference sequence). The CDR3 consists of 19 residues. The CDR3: CASRRFGGGTPRGTGELFF. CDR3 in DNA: TGTGCCAGCAGAAGGTTCGGGGGCGGAACCCCCCGTGGCACCGGGGAGCTGTTTTTT.

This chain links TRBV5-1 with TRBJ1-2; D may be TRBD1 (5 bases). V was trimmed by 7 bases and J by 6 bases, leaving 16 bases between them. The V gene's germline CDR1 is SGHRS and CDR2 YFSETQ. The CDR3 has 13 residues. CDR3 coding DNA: TGCGCCAGCGGCCCGGACACTGAAAATGGCTACACCTTC. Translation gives CASGPDTENGYTF.

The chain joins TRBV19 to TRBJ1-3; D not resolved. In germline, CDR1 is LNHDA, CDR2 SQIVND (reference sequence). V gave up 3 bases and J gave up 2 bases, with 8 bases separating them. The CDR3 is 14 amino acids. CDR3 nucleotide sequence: TGTGCCAGTAGTATTGATCAGACTGGAAACACCATATATTTT. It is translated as CASSIDQTGNTIYF.

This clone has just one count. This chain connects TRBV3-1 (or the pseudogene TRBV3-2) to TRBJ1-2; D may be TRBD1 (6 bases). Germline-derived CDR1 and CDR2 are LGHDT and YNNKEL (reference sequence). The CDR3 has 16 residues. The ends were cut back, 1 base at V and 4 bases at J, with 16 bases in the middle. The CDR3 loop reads CASSQALTGSGYGYTF. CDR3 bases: TGTGCCAGCAGCCAAGCCTTAACAGGGTCTGGCTATGGCTACACCTTC.